Sequencing of this TCR beta chain was carried out in a study of blood T cell repertoires in COVID-19. Turning to the study itself: Acute and convalescent COVID-19 specimens originated in the United States, Italy and Spain. Sources were T cells, B-cell-depleted T cells, or PBMCs; the material itself was cDNA or gDNA.

Germline-derived CDR1 and CDR2 are LNHDA and SQIVND (reference sequence). The junction had 4 bases not matched to a gene; V was cut back by 7 bases and J by 0 bases. CDR3 length equals 14 residues. Study processing details: Scientists estimated how many nucleated cells there were by amplifying reference gene primers. Data came from immunoSEQ multiplex PCR; TCRdb stores just in-frame clones and leaves some out. Clone size and the V and J calls come from that table; the DNA yielded D and trimming. The sample carries 200,000 to 250,000 clones, more than 75% recorded once. The chain joins TRBV19 to TRBJ1-1; 8 nucleotides match TRBD1. Sequencing input: peripheral blood. The receptor's source is a woman aged 40 to 50 with acute or convalescent COVID-19. CDR3 nucleotide sequence: TGTGCCAGTAACCGACAGGGGTTGAACACTGAAGCTTTCTTT. It codes for CASNRQGLNTEAFF.